This passage covers 26 T cell receptor beta chains from one sample sequenced in a study of T-cell memory formation after mild COVID-19. TCRdb re-derived calls from the 5' RACE reads in MiXCR, one entry per CDR3 protein. The repertoire holds about 190,000 distinct CDR3 sequences, with around 17% as singletons. The source material was PBMCs or a T cell subset sorted from them (not recorded which). The origin of the receptors is an adult woman who had mild COVID-19 (a few samples of this study predate the infection). Cell type and time point are not known.

The chain links TRBV7-9 to TRBJ2-5, with D unresolved. Germline V gives CDR1 SEHNR, CDR2 FQNEAQ (reference sequence). The CDR3 consists of 15 residues. V lost 5 bases and J 2 bases, leaving 15 bases between the germline ends. CDR3 region: CASSRSGPDQETQYF. In nucleotides, the CDR3 is TGTGCCAGCAGCCGCTCCGGGCCAGATCAAGAGACCCAGTACTTC.

The rearrangement joins TRBV11-2 to TRBJ1-1; D is undetermined. The CDR3 sequence is 14 residues long. Germline V gene lookup returns CDR1 SGHAT and CDR2 FQNNGV. V lost 2 bases to trimming and J lost 2 bases, with 9 bases between them. DNA of the CDR3: TGTGCCAGCAGCTTATTTGCCGTCAACACTGAAGCTTTCTTT. As protein: CASSLFAVNTEAFF.

The J gene is TRBJ1-5, the V gene TRBV7-9; 12 nucleotides agree with TRBD1. Germline CDR1 reads SEHNR; CDR2 reads FQNEAQ (reference sequence). The V segment lost 2 bases and the J segment 4 bases; nucleotides outside the gene matches: 6. The CDR3 runs 17 residues. The CDR3 DNA follows: TGTGCCAGCAGCTTAACCGGGACAGGGGGCGGGAATCAGCCCCAGCATTTT. Protein sequence: CASSLTGTGGGNQPQHF.

This chain connects TRBV5-1 to TRBJ1-6, with D possibly being TRBD1 (6 bases). Germline CDR1 SGHRS, CDR2 YFSETQ. The CDR3 length is 14 residues. V was shortened by 5 bases and J by 7 bases, with 13 bases between the two germline ends. The CDR3 sequence: CASSPGHNNSPLHF. Written as DNA, the CDR3 is TGCGCCAGCAGTCCGGGACATAACAATTCACCCCTCCACTTT.

This chain links TRBV20-1 with TRBJ1-2; D is perhaps TRBD1 (5 bases). Germline-derived CDR1 and CDR2 are DFQATT and SNEGSKA (reference sequence). V gave up 6 bases and J gave up 7 bases, with 18 bases separating them. CDR3 length: 13 residues. The chain's CDR3 is CSAPDAGTSGYTF. DNA for the CDR3: TGCAGTGCGCCCGATGCTGGGACGAGTGGCTACACCTTC.

The sample holds a few counts of this clonotype. The J gene is TRBJ1-1, the V gene TRBV2, with TRBD1 as a possible D gene (5 bases). CDR3 length: 14 residues. Germline values: CDR1 SNHLY, CDR2 FYNNEI. Trimming took off 2 bases at V and 9 bases at J, with 16 bases between the two ends. CDR3 protein: CASSELFSGLQAFF. The CDR3 DNA follows: TGTGCCAGCAGTGAATTATTCTCGGGGCTCCAAGCTTTCTTT.

CDR3 bases: TGTGCCAGCAGTGGGCTGCGGAGCGGGAGCTACAATGAGCAGTTCTTC. This sequence encodes CASSGLRSGSYNEQFF. The chain couples TRBV12-3 or TRBV12-4 to TRBJ2-1, with 8 bases fitting TRBD2. With V trimmed by 5 bases and J by 3 bases, 9 bases remained unmatched. The length of the CDR3 is 16 residues.

V and J are TRBV24-1 and TRBJ2-5; 7 bases are a match to TRBD1. Germline loops: CDR1 KGHDR, CDR2 SFDVKD. With V trimmed by 4 bases and J by 2 bases, 3 bases remained unmatched. CDR3 length equals 14 residues. The CDR3, as DNA: TGTGCCACCAGTGACTCGGGACAGCAAGAGACCCAGTACTTC. Translated, it gives CATSDSGQQETQYF.

A few counts support this clonotype. The chain carries TRBV7-8 and TRBJ2-7; D may be TRBD1 (5 bases). The ends were cut back, 5 bases at V and 5 bases at J, with 13 bases in the middle. This CDR3 comprises 13 residues. The germline V gene has CDR1 SGHVS and CDR2 FQNEAQ. The CDR3 sequence: CASSPRVRDEQYF. CDR3 in DNA: TGTGCCAGCAGCCCCCGAGTCAGGGACGAGCAGTACTTC.

This clonotype has only a few counts. The chain is built from TRBV5-1 and TRBJ2-7, with D possibly called TRBD1 or TRBD2 (6 bases each). Germline CDR1 reads SGHRS; CDR2 reads YFSETQ. Trimming took off 4 bases at V and 6 bases at J, with 26 bases between the two ends. This CDR3 comprises 17 residues. The CDR3 DNA reads as TGCGCCAGCAGCCCTCGGAGGGAACAGGGTATAGGAGGCGAGCAGTACTTC. Translating gives CASSPRREQGIGGEQYF.

This clonotype was seen a few times. The chain is built from TRBV20-1 and TRBJ1-3; no firm D call. Trimming took 0 bases from V and 0 from J, leaving 9 bases between them. The length of the CDR3 is 15 residues. Per the germline V gene, CDR1 is DFQATT and CDR2 is SNEGSKA (reference sequence). The CDR3 loop is CSARDQLISGNTIYF. The CDR3 DNA sequence: TGCAGTGCTAGAGATCAGCTTATCTCTGGAAACACCATATATTTT.

This clonotype was counted a few times. The chain has TRBV24-1 and TRBJ2-1; weak D call: TRBD1 (6 bases). The CDR3 is made up of 18 amino acids. Germline lookup yields CDR1 KGHDR and CDR2 SFDVKD. The V and J ends lost 4 bases and 0 bases respectively, with 18 bases between them. In DNA form, the CDR3 reads TGTGCCACCAGTGACCCCGACGTGGACAGAGACTCCTACAATGAGCAGTTCTTC. It encodes CATSDPDVDRDSYNEQFF.

This clonotype was observed a few times. This chain links TRBV24-1 with TRBJ2-1; no definite D call. The V and J ends lost 4 bases and 7 bases respectively, with 10 bases between them. The CDR3 extends over 13 amino acids. From germline, CDR1 is KGHDR and CDR2 SFDVKD. The CDR3 is CATSEGSRNEQFF. The CDR3 DNA reads as TGTGCCACCAGTGAGGGCAGTCGGAATGAGCAGTTCTTC.

This clonotype was observed a handful of times. The J gene is TRBJ2-1, the V gene TRBV19, with 8 bases matching TRBD2. V lost 4 bases to trimming and J lost 7 bases; unmatched junction nucleotides: 12. The CDR3 consists of 16 residues. Germline V lookup: CDR1 LNHDA, CDR2 SQIVND (reference sequence). The CDR3, as DNA: TGTGCCAGTAGTACCCCCCGGGCGGGAGGATGGAATGAGCAGTTCTTC. It yields the protein CASSTPRAGGWNEQFF.

The table lists this clonotype with a few counts. J is TRBJ1-6 and V is TRBV12-3 or TRBV12-4; TRBD1 might be the D (6 bases). The V gene lost 6 bases and the J gene lost 9 bases, with 12 bases spanning the gap. The CDR3 covers 13 residues. The CDR3, as DNA: TGTGCCAGCAGCCCCCAGGGGACTTCACCCCTCCACTTT. Translated, it gives CASSPQGTSPLHF.

This clonotype was seen a handful of times. This chain connects TRBV12-3 or TRBV12-4 to TRBJ1-1, with TRBD1 identical over 9 bases. J gave up 6 bases and V 4 bases, and 3 bases lay outside the gene matches. CDR3 size: 13 residues. The CDR3 nucleotides are TGTGCCAGCAGTTCCGGGACAGGGTCTGAAGCTTTCTTT. This sequence encodes CASSSGTGSEAFF.

The table lists this clonotype with a few counts. The V gene is TRBV20-1, the J gene TRBJ2-1; D may correspond to TRBD1 or TRBD2 (6 bases each). The CDR3 sequence is 12 residues long. V lost 6 bases to trimming and J lost 8 bases, with 14 bases between them. CDR1 is DFQATT and CDR2 is SNEGSKA in the germline V gene (reference sequence). CDR3 in amino acids: CSAPNGGYEQFF. The CDR3 DNA reads as TGCAGTGCCCCGAACGGGGGCTATGAGCAGTTCTTC.

This clonotype has just a few counts. V gene TRBV7-2 combines with J gene TRBJ1-5; D gene unclear. The CDR3 contains 15 residues. The V and J ends lost 4 bases and 2 bases respectively, with 12 bases between them. Germline loops: CDR1 SGHTA, CDR2 FQGNSA. CDR3 bases: TGTGCCAGCAGCTCGGCAGGAAGCGGCAATCAGCCCCAGCATTTT. It specifies CASSSAGSGNQPQHF.

This clonotype was observed many times. CDR3 in DNA: TGTGCCAGCAGCTTGCCCCGGATACAAGAGACCCAGTACTTC. This encodes CASSLPRIQETQYF. The chain carries TRBV5-5 and TRBJ2-5; no definite D call. The CDR3 extends over 14 amino acids. V was clipped by 1 base and J by 2 bases, with 9 bases between them. Germline V gives CDR1 SGHKS, CDR2 YYEKEE (reference sequence).

The rearrangement links TRBV2 to TRBJ1-2; D gene ambiguous. V was cut by 4 bases and J by 7 bases, with 13 bases left in between. CDR1 and CDR2 (germline): SNHLY, FYNNEI. This CDR3 is 13 amino acids long. This chain's CDR3 is CASSGTQKVGYTF. In DNA form, the CDR3 reads TGTGCCAGCAGTGGCACCCAAAAAGTTGGCTACACCTTC.

At least ten counts were recorded for this clonotype. This sequence joins TRBV5-1 and TRBJ2-5; D call uncertain. Trimming removed 0 bases at V and 5 bases at J, with 8 bases between. The length of the CDR3 is 13 residues. Germline CDR1 is SGHRS and CDR2 is YFSETQ. The CDR3 sequence is CASSLEHLETQYF. CDR3 DNA sequence: TGCGCCAGCAGCTTGGAACATCTCGAGACCCAGTACTTC.

V usage is TRBV19 and J usage is TRBJ1-1; 9 bases match TRBD1. Germline-derived CDR1 and CDR2 are LNHDA and SQIVND (reference sequence). The CDR3 totals 14 residues. The V and J ends lost 4 bases and 5 bases, in that order; junction bases with no gene match: 5. The CDR3 loop is CASSSRDRDTEAFF. Written as DNA, the CDR3 is TGTGCCAGTAGTAGCCGGGACAGGGATACTGAAGCTTTCTTT.

The V gene is TRBV12-3 or TRBV12-4, the J gene TRBJ1-2; D gene uncertain. The V end was cut by 7 bases, the J end by 1 base, with 19 bases between. CDR3 length equals 16 residues. CDR3 residues: CASITLRAKGNYGYTF. CDR3 nucleotides: TGTGCCAGCATAACACTCCGGGCCAAGGGTAACTATGGCTACACCTTC.

This clonotype appeared many times. The V call is TRBV6-5, the J call TRBJ1-1; tentative D call: TRBD1 (5 bases). The CDR3 has 16 residues. Germline lookup yields CDR1 MNHEY and CDR2 SVGAGI. V lost 6 bases, J lost 1 base, and 18 bases lay in between. CDR3 bases: TGTGCCAGCAGAATAAACCCGGGACGGCCGAACACTGAAGCTTTCTTT. Translated, it gives CASRINPGRPNTEAFF.

This chain links TRBV11-3 with TRBJ2-2; TRBD1 is a possible D gene (6 bases). This CDR3 contains 14 residues. Trimming took 7 bases from V and 2 from J, leaving 11 bases between them. The germline CDR1 and CDR2 sequences are SGHNT and YENEEA. This chain's CDR3 is CASMWGPNTGELFF. The CDR3 region has the DNA TGTGCCAGCATGTGGGGGCCCAACACCGGGGAGCTGTTTTTT.

V and J are TRBV7-2 and TRBJ1-5; D perhaps matches TRBD1 (5 bases). V was clipped by 5 bases and J by 1 base, with 18 bases between them. The CDR3 length is 17 residues. Germline V gene data show CDR1 as SGHTA and CDR2 as FQGNSA. The CDR3 DNA sequence: TGTGCCAGCAGCCACCCTGGGGGTCCCTGGAGCAATCAGCCCCAGCATTTT. It encodes CASSHPGGPWSNQPQHF.